This T cell receptor (beta chain) was observed in a study of blood T cells in healthy people across ages. Broader study findings: Age brought a roughly linear fall in TCR beta diversity measured per million T cells.

Investigators took about 9.1 milliliters of peripheral blood from every donor. V shed 7 bases, J shed 4 bases, and the junction held 7 bases outside the gene matches. The CDR3 length is 13 residues. Germline V lookup: CDR1 SQVTM, CDR2 ANQGSEA. Using a J-beta primer mix together with a sample-barcoded 5' primer, a second PCR was run for roughly 6 to 11 cycles. Through a template-switch adaptor with 12 random nucleotides, each cDNA molecule received a tag. Sequencing recovered at least 2.5 million CDR3-containing paired-end reads from each sample. TCRdb reanalysed the 5' RACE reads using MiXCR and keeps one entry per CDR3 protein. The sample has approximately 790,000 distinct CDR3 sequences; around 68% are singletons. This clonotype was recorded a few times. The antigen remains unidentified.

This sequence originates from a man aged 25 to 45 in good health. The chain joins TRBV29-1 to TRBJ2-3, with 8 bases aligning to TRBD2. The material sequenced was blood. For the CDR3, the DNA is TGCAGCGACGACGGGGGGGCCGCAGATACGCAGTATTTT. It translates to CSDDGGAADTQYF.